The clone carrying this T cell receptor beta chain has ten or more counts. The CDR3 length is 14 residues. V lost 2 bases and J 0 bases, leaving 7 bases between the germline ends. Germline V gives CDR1 DFQATT, CDR2 SNEGSKA (reference sequence). This sample was taken from a study of neurological immune-mediated disorders. TCRdb re-derived calls from the 5' RACE reads in MiXCR, one entry per CDR3 protein. The sample holds 71,000 or so distinct CDR3 sequences; roughly 4.7% are singletons and the top ten take about 2.4%. The source of this sequence is a woman aged 25 to 39 with multiple sclerosis. The genes are TRBV20-1 and TRBJ2-2; possibly TRBD1 for D (6 bases). The sequenced sample consisted of PBMCs. The CDR3 here is CSARRGTNTGELFF. The CDR3 DNA reads TGCAGTGCTAGAAGGGGGACGAACACCGGGGAGCTGTTTTTT.